The clone carrying this TCR beta chain was observed once. CDR3 length: 17 amino acids. Between the trimmed V and J ends, which lost 1 base and 1 base, there was a span of 14 bases. In germline, CDR1 is SGHTA, CDR2 FQGNSA. The assay was immunoSEQ multiplex PCR, and TCRdb's table has in-frame clones only and misses some. This sample carries some 33,000 clones, 75% to 85% of them seen once, and the ten largest clones take approximately 3%. The data belong to a study of high-grade serous ovarian cancer treatment subgroups. Tumor samples were obtained before definitive surgery or chemotherapy. The clonotype originates from a human donor with high-grade serous ovarian cancer. This chain links TRBV7-2 with TRBJ1-5; D is perhaps TRBD1 (5 bases). The specimen was tumor tissue. In DNA form, the CDR3 reads TGTGCCAGCAGCTTAGAGACCGGGACTCAAAGCAATCAGCCCCAGCATTTT. Its protein is CASSLETGTQSNQPQHF. Full variable domain (outside the CDR3, taken from reference TRBV7-2 and TRBJ1-5): GAGVSQSPSNKVTEKGKDVELRCDPISGHTALYWYRQSLGQGLEFLIYFQGNSAPDKSGLPSDRFSAERTGGSVSTLTIQRTQQEDSAVYLCASSLETGTQSNQPQHFGDGTRLSIL.